The sample holds one count of the clone carrying this T cell receptor (beta chain). The sample comes from a study of CD8 T cells in Susac syndrome. V gave up 5 bases and J gave up 0 bases, with 10 bases separating them. The CDR3 has 14 residues. CDR1 is SGHTA and CDR2 is FQGNSA in the germline V gene. The study used treatment-naive patients who had stable or active relapsing-remitting disease as multiple sclerosis controls. cDNA came from about 0.46 to 1 ug RNA primed by random hexamers. The immunoSEQ assay covered 54 Vbeta and 13 Jbeta segments for CDR3. Via MiXCR, TCRdb re-called the immunoSEQ multiplex PCR reads, giving one row per CDR3 protein. The data show 150,000 to 200,000 distinct CDR3 sequences, with approximately 93% seen just once and about 0.088% held by the top ten.

The chain links TRBV7-2 to TRBJ1-2; possibly TRBD1 for D (5 bases). The sequenced sample was CD4+ T cells from PBMCs. This TCR derives from a human donor with multiple sclerosis. CDR3 amino acids: CASSAQDTNYGYTF. The CDR3 DNA follows: TGTGCCAGCAGCGCACAGGACACTAACTATGGCTACACCTTC.